This TCR beta chain was sequenced in a study of T cells expressing NK-cell markers. Study-wide context: Seven sequenced donors out of eight were HCMV-seropositive, one seronegative. Study outcomes and limitations: Leadership of the CD3+CD56-NKG2C+ fraction also belonged to these clonotypes in four donors.

The germline V gene encodes CDR1 DFQATT and CDR2 SNEGSKA (reference sequence). The CDR3 runs to 13 residues. A word on this clonotype: Its specificity is unknown.

TCRdb reprocessed the 5' RACE reads, keeping one entry per CDR3 protein, no DNA. In total, the table holds under 600,000 distinct CDR3 sequences. The chain uses TRBV20-1 and TRBJ2-1; the TCRdb call, TRBD1, lacks DNA for checking. The sample comprised blood T cells: a sorted CD56 or NKG2C T cell subset, CD4+ or CD8+ T cells, or bulk PBMC T cells (not recorded which). The clonotype originates from a woman between 45 and 65 years old in good health. The CDR3 spells CSARWLRGNEQFF.